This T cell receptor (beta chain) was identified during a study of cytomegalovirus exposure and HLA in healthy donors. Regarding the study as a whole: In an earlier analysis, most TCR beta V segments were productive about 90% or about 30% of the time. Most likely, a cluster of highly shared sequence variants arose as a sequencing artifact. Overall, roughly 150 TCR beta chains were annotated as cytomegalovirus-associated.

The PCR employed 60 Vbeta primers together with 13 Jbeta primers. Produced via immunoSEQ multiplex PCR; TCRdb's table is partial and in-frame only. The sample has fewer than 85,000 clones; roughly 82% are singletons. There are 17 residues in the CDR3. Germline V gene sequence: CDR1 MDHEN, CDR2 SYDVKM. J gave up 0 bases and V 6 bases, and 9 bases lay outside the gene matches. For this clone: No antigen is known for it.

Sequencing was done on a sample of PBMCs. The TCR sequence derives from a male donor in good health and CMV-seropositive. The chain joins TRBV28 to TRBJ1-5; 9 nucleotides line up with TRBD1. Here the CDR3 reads CASSRPGQGYSNQPQHF. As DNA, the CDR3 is TGTGCCAGCAGCCGGCCGGGACAGGGCTATAGCAATCAGCCCCAGCATTTT.